A selection of T cell receptor beta chains follows, all from one sample in a study of T cells in Graves' hyperthyroidism and ophthalmopathy. MiXCR, run by TCRdb on the multiplex PCR reads, gives a single entry per CDR3 protein. The top ten clones hold under 15% of a sample with hundreds of thousands of distinct CDR3 sequences, about 14% of them seen once. Material: blood. Receptors were obtained from a woman aged 50 to 60 with Graves' ophthalmopathy. CDR3s include the opening cysteine and the closing phenylalanine or tryptophan. Each record gives: V gene, D gene, J gene, clone size, CDR3 protein, CDR3 DNA. A D gene is named only where the DNA matches it firmly. The size field is filled for only some rows; it gives once, few, many or a size class.

v_gene: TRBV18; d_gene: -; j_gene: TRBJ2-1; abundance: many; CDR3aa: CASSPPSGGAGVSEQFF; CDR3nt: TGTGCCAGCTCACCACCTAGCGGAGGAGCCGGGGTCAGTGAGCAGTTCTTC
v_gene: TRBV7-7; d_gene: TRBD2; j_gene: TRBJ2-1; abundance: many; CDR3aa: CASSQGLAADNEQFF; CDR3nt: TGTGCTAGCAGCCAGGGACTAGCGGCGGACAATGAGCAGTTCTTC
v_gene: TRBV25-1; d_gene: -; j_gene: TRBJ1-2; abundance: -; CDR3aa: CASSDQGTNYGYTF; CDR3nt: TGTGCCAGCAGTGATCAGGGCACTAACTATGGCTACACCTTC
v_gene: TRBV20-1; d_gene: TRBD1; j_gene: TRBJ1-3; abundance: many; CDR3aa: CSARDRDRVFGNTIYF; CDR3nt: TGCAGTGCTAGAGATAGGGACAGGGTGTTTGGAAACACCATATATTTT
v_gene: TRBV4-1; d_gene: TRBD2; j_gene: TRBJ2-3; abundance: many; CDR3aa: CASSLKVPTSGRAYLSTDTQYF; CDR3nt: TGCGCCAGCAGCCTCAAGGTCCCCACTAGCGGGAGGGCCTATCTTAGCACAGATACGCAGTATTTT
v_gene: TRBV29-1; d_gene: TRBD1; j_gene: TRBJ1-2; abundance: few; CDR3aa: CSVEGGTGAYGYTF; CDR3nt: TGCAGCGTTGAAGGGGGGACAGGGGCGTATGGCTACACCTTC
v_gene: TRBV5-1; d_gene: -; j_gene: TRBJ2-5; abundance: many; CDR3aa: CASSGGLHSQETQYF; CDR3nt: TGCGCCAGCAGTGGGGGGCTGCATTCACAAGAGACCCAGTACTTC
v_gene: TRBV19; d_gene: -; j_gene: TRBJ1-1; abundance: -; CDR3aa: CASSAYTGRNTEAFF; CDR3nt: TGTGCCAGTAGTGCATACACGGGACGGAACACTGAAGCTTTCTTT
v_gene: TRBV28; d_gene: -; j_gene: TRBJ1-1; abundance: many; CDR3aa: CASSWTGTEAFF; CDR3nt: TGTGCCAGCAGTTGGACGGGCACTGAAGCTTTCTTT
v_gene: TRBV3-1; d_gene: -; j_gene: TRBJ2-1; abundance: many; CDR3aa: CASSQELAYNEQFF; CDR3nt: TGTGCCAGCAGCCAAGAGTTGGCTTACAATGAGCAGTTCTTC
v_gene: TRBV5-6; d_gene: -; j_gene: TRBJ1-1; abundance: many; CDR3aa: CASSLGQGLRMNTEAFF; CDR3nt: TGTGCCAGCAGCTTGGGGCAGGGACTACGTATGAACACTGAAGCTTTCTTT
v_gene: TRBV20-1; d_gene: -; j_gene: TRBJ2-2; abundance: -; CDR3aa: CSAARQANTGELFF; CDR3nt: TGCAGTGCAGCCCGACAGGCTAACACCGGGGAGCTGTTTTTT
v_gene: TRBV12-3/TRBV12-4; d_gene: TRBD1; j_gene: TRBJ2-5; abundance: -; CDR3aa: CASSPGQGQTQYF; CDR3nt: TGTGCCAGCAGTCCCGGACAGGGCCAGACCCAGTACTTC
v_gene: TRBV20-1; d_gene: -; j_gene: TRBJ1-3; abundance: few; CDR3aa: CSAMIGHSGNTIYF; CDR3nt: TGCAGTGCTATGATAGGCCACTCTGGAAACACCATATATTTT
v_gene: TRBV30; d_gene: -; j_gene: TRBJ2-1; abundance: few; CDR3aa: CAWSVGTIVNEQFF; CDR3nt: TGTGCCTGGAGTGTAGGTACCATAGTCAATGAGCAGTTCTTC
v_gene: TRBV12-3/TRBV12-4; d_gene: -; j_gene: TRBJ1-5; abundance: many; CDR3aa: CASSLARVQPQHF; CDR3nt: TGTGCCAGCAGTTTAGCGAGGGTTCAGCCCCAGCATTTT
v_gene: TRBV27; d_gene: TRBD1; j_gene: TRBJ2-7; abundance: many; CDR3aa: CASKTTGGPFTYEQYF; CDR3nt: TGTGCCAGCAAAACAACAGGGGGCCCTTTCACCTACGAGCAGTACTTC
v_gene: TRBV27; d_gene: -; j_gene: TRBJ1-2; abundance: -; CDR3aa: CASSLLGRGHGYTF; CDR3nt: TGTGCCAGCAGTTTATTAGGCAGGGGACATGGCTACACCTTC
v_gene: TRBV5-5; d_gene: -; j_gene: TRBJ1-3; abundance: -; CDR3aa: CASSSPSFSGNTIYF; CDR3nt: TGTGCCAGCAGCTCGCCATCTTTCTCTGGAAACACCATATATTTT
v_gene: TRBV6-1; d_gene: -; j_gene: TRBJ2-5; abundance: -; CDR3aa: CASLGAGQETQYF; CDR3nt: TGTGCCAGCCTAGGAGCGGGCCAAGAGACCCAGTACTTC
v_gene: TRBV5-5; d_gene: -; j_gene: TRBJ1-1; abundance: many; CDR3aa: CASSLEFYRVTEAFF; CDR3nt: TGTGCCAGCAGCTTGGAGTTTTACAGGGTTACTGAAGCTTTCTTT
v_gene: TRBV7-8; d_gene: TRBD2; j_gene: TRBJ2-5; abundance: few; CDR3aa: CASSTGLVRETQYF; CDR3nt: TGTGCCAGCAGCACCGGACTAGTGAGAGAGACCCAGTACTTC
v_gene: TRBV19; d_gene: TRBD1; j_gene: TRBJ2-7; abundance: few; CDR3aa: CASSAGTGHEQYF; CDR3nt: TGTGCCAGTAGTGCAGGGACAGGACACGAGCAGTACTTC
v_gene: TRBV7-9; d_gene: -; j_gene: TRBJ1-1; abundance: many; CDR3aa: CASSLEWRTEAFF; CDR3nt: TGTGCCAGCAGCTTAGAATGGCGAACTGAAGCTTTCTTT
v_gene: TRBV2; d_gene: -; j_gene: TRBJ2-5; abundance: few; CDR3aa: CASSDRIQETQYF; CDR3nt: TGTGCCAGCAGTGACCGAATCCAAGAGACCCAGTACTTC
v_gene: TRBV24-1; d_gene: -; j_gene: TRBJ2-7; abundance: many; CDR3aa: CATSDLVGMDLEQYF; CDR3nt: TGTGCCACCAGTGATTTAGTCGGGATGGATCTCGAGCAGTACTTC
v_gene: TRBV2; d_gene: TRBD1; j_gene: TRBJ2-3; abundance: -; CDR3aa: CASSGGTGETDTQYF; CDR3nt: TGTGCCAGCAGTGGGGGGACAGGGGAGACAGATACGCAGTATTTT
v_gene: TRBV20-1; d_gene: -; j_gene: TRBJ2-3; abundance: many; CDR3aa: CSASRDSRPTDTQYF; CDR3nt: TGCAGTGCAAGCCGGGACTCGCGGCCCACAGATACGCAGTATTTT
v_gene: TRBV20-1; d_gene: TRBD1; j_gene: TRBJ1-5; abundance: many; CDR3aa: CSARAIAGQGGTQHF; CDR3nt: TGCAGTGCTAGAGCAATAGCGGGACAGGGGGGCACCCAGCATTTT
v_gene: TRBV2; d_gene: -; j_gene: TRBJ2-2; abundance: many; CDR3aa: CASTEDRPNTGELFF; CDR3nt: TGTGCCAGTACCGAGGATAGGCCCAACACCGGGGAGCTGTTTTTT
v_gene: TRBV27; d_gene: TRBD1; j_gene: TRBJ1-5; abundance: -; CDR3aa: CASSSWTGGQPQHF; CDR3nt: TGTGCCAGCAGTTCATGGACAGGCGGTCAGCCCCAGCATTTT
v_gene: TRBV4-3; d_gene: TRBD2; j_gene: TRBJ2-3; abundance: -; CDR3aa: CASSPLLAGGSTDTQYF; CDR3nt: TGCGCCAGCAGCCCGCTATTAGCGGGAGGGAGCACAGATACGCAGTATTTT
v_gene: TRBV11-2; d_gene: TRBD2; j_gene: TRBJ2-7; abundance: -; CDR3aa: CASSLEVGGGEQYF; CDR3nt: TGTGCCAGCAGCTTAGAAGTTGGGGGGGGCGAGCAGTACTTC
v_gene: TRBV28; d_gene: -; j_gene: TRBJ1-2; abundance: few; CDR3aa: CASSFNGARDYGYTF; CDR3nt: TGTGCCAGCAGTTTTAATGGGGCGAGAGACTATGGCTACACCTTC
v_gene: TRBV20-1; d_gene: TRBD1; j_gene: TRBJ2-5; abundance: many; CDR3aa: CSAPRDRQETQYF; CDR3nt: TGCAGTGCTCCCCGGGACAGACAAGAGACCCAGTACTTC
v_gene: TRBV28; d_gene: -; j_gene: TRBJ1-2; abundance: many; CDR3aa: CASSLFRGGRGYTF; CDR3nt: TGTGCCAGCAGTTTATTCCGGGGGGGTCGAGGCTACACCTTC
v_gene: TRBV9; d_gene: -; j_gene: TRBJ2-7; abundance: -; CDR3aa: CASSVDLGYEQYF; CDR3nt: TGTGCCAGCAGCGTCGACCTGGGATACGAGCAGTACTTC
v_gene: TRBV27; d_gene: TRBD2; j_gene: TRBJ2-7; abundance: many; CDR3aa: CASSSTSGRWYEQYF; CDR3nt: TGTGCCAGCAGTTCAACTAGCGGGAGATGGTACGAGCAGTACTTC
v_gene: TRBV25-1; d_gene: TRBD2; j_gene: TRBJ2-1; abundance: few; CDR3aa: CASSVLAGFSYNEQFF; CDR3nt: TGTGCCAGCAGTGTTCTAGCGGGCTTCTCCTACAATGAGCAGTTCTTC
v_gene: TRBV6-1; d_gene: TRBD1; j_gene: TRBJ2-7; abundance: -; CDR3aa: CASSTGTVHYEQYF; CDR3nt: TGTGCCAGCAGCACCGGGACAGTACACTACGAGCAGTACTTC
v_gene: TRBV11-3; d_gene: -; j_gene: TRBJ2-1; abundance: -; CDR3aa: CASSYLGRTKYNEQFF; CDR3nt: TGTGCCAGCAGCTATTTGGGCAGAACTAAATACAATGAGCAGTTCTTC
v_gene: TRBV7-9; d_gene: -; j_gene: TRBJ2-3; abundance: many; CDR3aa: CASSLARSRAGFTDTQYF; CDR3nt: TGTGCCAGCAGCTTAGCGAGGTCCAGGGCGGGATTCACAGATACGCAGTATTTT
v_gene: TRBV2; d_gene: TRBD2; j_gene: TRBJ2-1; abundance: many; CDR3aa: CADTWGREGNNEQFF; CDR3nt: TGTGCCGATACCTGGGGGCGGGAGGGCAACAATGAGCAGTTCTTC
v_gene: TRBV5-1; d_gene: TRBD2; j_gene: TRBJ2-3; abundance: few; CDR3aa: CASSSFPGGQGTDTQYF; CDR3nt: TGCGCCAGCAGCTCCTTCCCGGGAGGGCAGGGCACAGATACGCAGTATTTT
v_gene: TRBV6-1; d_gene: -; j_gene: TRBJ2-1; abundance: -; CDR3aa: CASSEARLATSYNEQFF; CDR3nt: TGTGCCAGCAGTGAAGCTCGGCTAGCGACCTCCTACAATGAGCAGTTCTTC
v_gene: TRBV5-1; d_gene: -; j_gene: TRBJ1-1; abundance: -; CDR3aa: CASSLLAAGGGTEAFF; CDR3nt: TGCGCCAGCAGCTTGCTTGCGGCCGGGGGTGGCACTGAAGCTTTCTTT